The 3 T cell receptor beta chains presented below share a single source sample, sequenced in a study of cytomegalovirus exposure and HLA in healthy donors. The PCR contained 60 Vbeta and 13 Jbeta primers. The table came from immunoSEQ multiplex PCR; TCRdb's copy has only in-frame clones and leaves some out. The data contain approximately 180,000 clones, under 85% of them seen just once; the ten biggest clones take up about 2.5%. The sample taken for sequencing was PBMCs. Receptor source: a human donor in good health.

The CDR3 nucleotides read TGTGCCAGCAGTTACGGTCTAAGCAATCAGCCCCAGCATTTT. Protein sequence: CASSYGLSNQPQHF. V gene TRBV6-5 combines with J gene TRBJ1-5; no firm D call. The CDR3 runs 14 residues. Trimming cost V 2 bases and J 1 base, with 6 bases left between them. Germline CDR1 and CDR2: MNHEY and SVGAGI.

V and J are TRBV2 and TRBJ2-1; 8 bases line up with TRBD1. V lost 5 bases, J lost 4 bases, and 7 bases stayed unmatched. This CDR3 comprises 15 residues. Looked up from germline, CDR1 is SNHLY and CDR2 is FYNNEI. The CDR3 loop reads CASSLGQGHYNEQFF. The CDR3 DNA reads as TGTGCCAGCAGTCTAGGACAGGGCCATTACAATGAGCAGTTCTTC. Combining the CDR3 with reference TRBV2 and TRBJ2-1 gives the whole variable domain EPEVTQTPSHQVTQMGQEVILRCVPISNHLYFYWYRQILGQKVEFLVSFYNNEISEKSEIFDDQFSVERPDGSNFTLKIRSTKLEDSAMYFCASSLGQGHYNEQFFGPGTRLTVL.

J is TRBJ1-6 and V is TRBV19; D perhaps matches TRBD1 (5 bases). The CDR3 is made up of 14 amino acids. Germline CDR1 LNHDA, CDR2 SQIVND (reference sequence). Trimming removed 1 base from V and 7 bases from J, with 8 bases in between. The DNA of the CDR3 is TGTGCCAGTAGTATAGCGGACATAAATTCACCCCTCCACTTT. It specifies CASSIADINSPLHF.